This is a list of T cell receptor beta chains from one sample in a study of blood T cell repertoires in COVID-19. Sequencing used immunoSEQ multiplex PCR; TCRdb keeps in-frame clones, though not all of them. The sample yields around 44,000 clones, about 90% seen once. Sequencing input: peripheral blood. These receptors were collected from a human donor in a cohort sampled during active COVID-19. CDR3s include the opening cysteine and the closing phenylalanine or tryptophan. The D gene is left open where the match is weak. The size entry is marked missing in some rows and otherwise reads once, few, many or a size class.

CDR3aa | CDR3nt | abundance | j_gene | v_gene | d_gene
CASSRLAGNEQFF | TGTGCCAGCAGTCGACTAGCGGGAAATGAGCAGTTCTTC | NA | TRBJ2-1 | TRBV3-1/TRBV3-2 | TRBD2
CASSKDRGGSPLHF | TGTGCCAGCAGCAAAGACAGGGGTGGCTCACCCCTCCACTTT | few | TRBJ1-6 | TRBV7-9 | TRBD1
CAWGGLGQGLYNEQFF | TGTGCCTGGGGGGGTTTGGGGCAGGGATTATACAATGAGCAGTTCTTC | NA | TRBJ2-1 | TRBV30 | NA
CASSPRGWDYGYTF | TGTGCCAGCAGCCCCCGGGGGTGGGACTATGGCTACACCTTC | NA | TRBJ1-2 | TRBV5-4 | NA
CASRPTSGSSYNEQFF | TGTGCCAGCAGACCGACTAGCGGGAGCTCCTACAATGAGCAGTTCTTC | NA | TRBJ2-1 | TRBV28 | TRBD2
CASKLMTGATAGAQHF | TGTGCCAGCAAGCTGATGACAGGGGCTACGGCCGGCGCCCAGCATTTT | few | TRBJ1-5 | TRBV2 | TRBD1
CASSPTSGRDEQFF | TGTGCCAGCAGCCCGACTAGCGGGAGGGATGAGCAGTTCTTC | NA | TRBJ2-1 | TRBV7-2 | TRBD2
CAIGGAGANTQYF | TGTGCCATCGGGGGAGCGGGAGCTAATACGCAGTATTTT | NA | TRBJ2-3 | TRBV5-4 | TRBD2
CASSQDRAGQGHYGYTF | TGCGCCAGCAGCCAAGATAGGGCTGGACAGGGCCACTATGGCTACACCTTC | NA | TRBJ1-2 | TRBV4-3 | TRBD1
CASSLPDRGFRRELFF | TGTGCCAGCAGCCTCCCGGACAGGGGTTTTCGCAGGGAGCTGTTTTTT | NA | TRBJ2-2 | TRBV7-2 | TRBD1
CASSQSGRLNTEAFF | TGCGCCAGCAGTCAATCGGGCAGGCTGAACACTGAAGCTTTCTTT | NA | TRBJ1-1 | TRBV23-1 | NA
CASSPHRGPWVETQYF | TGTGCCAGCAGCCCCCACAGGGGCCCTTGGGTGGAGACCCAGTACTTC | once | TRBJ2-5 | TRBV3-1/TRBV3-2 | TRBD1
CASSLRGLIQETQYF | TGTGCCAGCAGCTTACGGGGGTTAATCCAAGAGACCCAGTACTTC | NA | TRBJ2-5 | TRBV7-9 | NA
CASSKVGGPYSNQPQHF | TGTGCCAGCAGCAAAGTAGGAGGACCGTATAGCAATCAGCCCCAGCATTTT | few | TRBJ1-5 | TRBV21-1 | NA
CASRKKAGGNTGELFF | TGTGCCAGCAGAAAAAAAGCGGGGGGGAACACCGGGGAGCTGTTTTTT | NA | TRBJ2-2 | TRBV7-2 | TRBD2
CATSDRTHSDTQYF | TGTGCCACCAGTGATCGGACACACTCAGATACGCAGTATTTT | NA | TRBJ2-3 | TRBV24-1 | NA
CSASHRERANYGYTF | TGCAGTGCTAGTCACAGGGAACGGGCTAACTATGGCTACACCTTC | NA | TRBJ1-2 | TRBV20-1 | NA
CASSLRDRGSGELFF | TGTGCCAGCAGTCTCCGGGACAGGGGTTCCGGGGAGCTGTTTTTT | NA | TRBJ2-2 | TRBV2 | TRBD1
CAWARLGANSPLHF | TGTGCCTGGGCTCGGCTTGGGGCCAATTCACCCCTCCACTTT | NA | TRBJ1-6 | TRBV30 | NA
CASTSGGWAEVYGYTF | TGTGCCAGCACCTCCGGAGGGTGGGCCGAGGTTTATGGCTACACCTTC | NA | TRBJ1-2 | TRBV7-9 | NA
CATSPGTSSGANVLTF | TGTGCCACCAGCCCGGGGACAAGCTCTGGGGCCAACGTCCTGACTTTC | NA | TRBJ2-6 | TRBV15 | NA
CASSPQASANNEQFF | TGTGCCAGCAGCCCCCAAGCGAGTGCAAACAATGAGCAGTTCTTC | NA | TRBJ2-1 | TRBV9 | NA
CASTLAGVADTQYF | TGTGCCAGCACCTTAGCGGGGGTCGCAGATACGCAGTATTTT | NA | TRBJ2-3 | TRBV9 | TRBD2
CASSRLGARNTEAFF | TGTGCCAGCAGCCGCTTGGGGGCTAGGAACACTGAAGCTTTCTTT | NA | TRBJ1-1 | TRBV2 | NA
CASSLLLTSGTREQFF | TGTGCCAGCAGTTTACTCCTGACTAGCGGGACCAGGGAGCAGTTCTTC | NA | TRBJ2-1 | TRBV27 | TRBD2
CATSSPMGSPWGLAQYF | TGTGCCACCAGCAGTCCGATGGGGTCACCGTGGGGACTAGCGCAGTATTTT | NA | TRBJ2-3 | TRBV15 | TRBD2
CASSSAGTGGWREQYF | TGTGCCAGCAGTTCAGCCGGGACAGGGGGATGGAGGGAGCAGTACTTC | NA | TRBJ2-7 | TRBV6-5 | TRBD1
CASSQTSSANYGYTF | TGTGCCAGCAGTCAGACTTCTTCAGCTAACTATGGCTACACCTTC | once | TRBJ1-2 | TRBV3-1/TRBV3-2 | NA
CASVQGGTDTQYF | TGTGCCAGCGTTCAGGGGGGAACAGATACGCAGTATTTT | NA | TRBJ2-3 | TRBV18 | NA
CASSRRSGTSGSSRTDTQYF | TGTGCCAGCAGCCGCAGGTCCGGGACTAGCGGGAGTTCGCGCACAGATACGCAGTATTTT | NA | TRBJ2-3 | TRBV14 | TRBD2
CASSASSGTLGPNEQFF | TGTGCCAGCAGCGCCTCTAGCGGGACCTTAGGGCCCAATGAGCAGTTCTTC | NA | TRBJ2-1 | TRBV7-2 | TRBD2
CASSKDRRSNQPQHF | TGTGCCAGCAGTAAGGACAGACGGAGCAATCAGCCCCAGCATTTT | NA | TRBJ1-5 | TRBV6-5 | NA
CSARVGQPQHF | TGCAGTGCTAGGGTCGGTCAGCCCCAGCATTTT | NA | TRBJ1-5 | TRBV20-1 | NA
CASSRGTGELFF | TGTGCCAGCAGCAGGGGCACCGGGGAGCTGTTTTTT | NA | TRBJ2-2 | TRBV6-2/TRBV6-3 | NA
CASRKEQRSSGANVLTF | TGCGCCAGCAGAAAGGAGCAGCGCTCCTCTGGGGCCAACGTCCTGACTTTC | NA | TRBJ2-6 | TRBV5-1 | NA
CAWSRGRGTEAFF | TGTGCCTGGAGTAGGGGGCGGGGCACTGAAGCTTTCTTT | NA | TRBJ1-1 | TRBV30 | TRBD1
CAWNPGQGENLDEQYF | TGTGCCTGGAATCCGGGACAGGGGGAAAATTTGGACGAGCAGTACTTC | NA | TRBJ2-7 | TRBV30 | TRBD1
CASSSLLTPWETEAFF | TGTGCCAGCAGTTCCCTCCTGACACCTTGGGAGACTGAAGCTTTCTTT | NA | TRBJ1-1 | TRBV6-5 | NA
CAIMAGGAYYGYTF | TGTGCCATCATGGCGGGGGGCGCTTACTATGGCTACACCTTC | NA | TRBJ1-2 | TRBV10-3 | NA
CASSLHRWPGKLFF | TGTGCCAGCAGCTTGCACAGGTGGCCCGGGAAACTGTTTTTT | NA | TRBJ1-4 | TRBV7-9 | NA
CASKLAGVYEQYF | TGTGCCAGCAAACTAGCGGGAGTCTACGAGCAGTACTTC | NA | TRBJ2-7 | TRBV28 | TRBD2
CASSLSGPLGAYF | TGTGCCAGCAGTTTATCGGGTCCGTTAGGGGCCTACTTC | NA | TRBJ2-7 | TRBV27 | NA